Listed below are T cell receptor beta chains from one sample, sequenced in a study of beta chain features in type 1 diabetes. Libraries were prepared by immunoSEQ multiplex PCR; TCRdb keeps only in-frame clonotypes and omits some of them. The repertoire holds hundreds of thousands of clones, with about 29% as singletons. The sample comprised naive CD4+ T cells from blood. These receptors were obtained from a man aged 18-30 years in good health. Each CDR3 is given with its conserved first and last residue. The D gene is left open where the match is weak. Size is omitted from some rows. Given values are once, few, many or a class for expanded clones.

V gene	D gene	J gene	clone size	CDR3 protein	CDR3 DNA
TRBV29-1	.	TRBJ2-1	few	CSVGRGTGAINEQFF	TGCAGCGTTGGGAGGGGCACAGGGGCCATAAATGAGCAGTTCTTC
TRBV29-1	.	TRBJ2-5	few	CSVEGGQAQETQYF	TGCAGCGTTGAAGGGGGACAAGCCCAAGAGACCCAGTACTTC
TRBV4-3	.	TRBJ2-1	.	CASSQVGRAQYNEQFF	TGCGCCAGCAGCCAAGTGGGCCGGGCACAATACAATGAGCAGTTCTTC
TRBV29-1	.	TRBJ1-1	few	CSPKPETEAFF	TGCAGCCCGAAACCGGAGACTGAAGCTTTCTTT
TRBV6-5	TRBD1	TRBJ2-5	few	CASSLRTGKETQYF	TGTGCCAGCAGCCTCCGGACAGGGAAAGAGACCCAGTACTTC
TRBV30	.	TRBJ1-4	.	CAWSASDWDEKLFF	TGTGCCTGGAGTGCCTCGGACTGGGATGAAAAACTGTTTTTT
TRBV14	TRBD1	TRBJ2-6	.	CASSPRDRSSGANVLTF	TGTGCCAGCAGCCCTCGGGACAGAAGCTCTGGGGCCAACGTCCTGACTTTC
TRBV28	TRBD2	TRBJ2-7	few	CASSRLAHQYEQYF	TGTGCCAGCAGCCGACTAGCACACCAATACGAGCAGTACTTC
TRBV7-2	.	TRBJ2-1	few	CASSRLELRGNEQFF	TGTGCCAGCAGCAGACTAGAATTAAGGGGTAATGAGCAGTTCTTC
TRBV7-9	.	TRBJ2-3	.	CASSLNDHTDTQYF	TGTGCCAGCAGCTTAAACGACCACACAGATACGCAGTATTTT
TRBV7-2	TRBD1	TRBJ2-1	.	CASSLAGTDSYNEQFF	TGTGCCAGCAGCTTAGCCGGGACAGACTCCTACAATGAGCAGTTCTTC
TRBV30	.	TRBJ2-3	few	CAWSLQGRATDTQYF	TGTGCCTGGAGCCTGCAGGGGAGGGCCACAGATACGCAGTATTTT
TRBV7-2	.	TRBJ1-1	.	CASSRQRTAEAFF	TGTGCCAGCAGCCGCCAAAGGACGGCTGAAGCTTTCTTT
TRBV30	TRBD2	TRBJ2-5	.	CAWSPLGLADLGAQYF	TGTGCCTGGAGCCCCCTAGGACTAGCGGACTTGGGGGCCCAGTACTTC
TRBV18	.	TRBJ2-3	few	CASSPLGKFDTQYF	TGTGCCAGCTCACCCCTGGGCAAGTTCGATACGCAGTATTTT
TRBV27	TRBD2	TRBJ2-3	.	CASSLRTSGSPDTQYF	TGTGCCAGCAGTTTAAGGACTAGCGGGAGCCCAGATACGCAGTATTTT
TRBV30	.	TRBJ2-1	few	CAWSVRRGMDEQFF	TGTGCCTGGAGTGTACGGAGAGGGATGGATGAGCAGTTCTTC
TRBV10-3	.	TRBJ2-1	.	CAISESYSYNEQFF	TGTGCCATCAGTGAGAGCTACTCCTACAATGAGCAGTTCTTC
TRBV5-1	.	TRBJ2-6	few	CASRDLVSSGANVLTF	TGCGCCAGCCGCGATCTGGTGAGCTCTGGGGCCAACGTCCTGACTTTC
TRBV4-3	TRBD1	TRBJ2-2	.	CASSQDPGTVSGELFF	TGCGCCAGCAGCCAAGATCCCGGGACAGTGAGCGGGGAGCTGTTTTTT
TRBV7-2	TRBD1	TRBJ2-1	few	CASSMTGGLYNEQFF	TGTGCCAGCAGCATGACAGGGGGGCTCTACAATGAGCAGTTCTTC
TRBV20-1	.	TRBJ2-3	.	CSRQSTDTQYF	TGCAGTAGACAGAGCACAGATACGCAGTATTTT
TRBV25-1	.	TRBJ2-5	.	CASSEGGAQETQYF	TGTGCCAGCAGTGAAGGGGGGGCTCAAGAGACCCAGTACTTC
TRBV30	.	TRBJ2-1	.	CAWSVPTGTLSSYNEQFF	TGTGCCTGGAGTGTACCCACCGGGACACTTAGCTCCTACAATGAGCAGTTCTTC
TRBV5-4	.	TRBJ2-1	.	CASSPPESSAAHNEQFF	TGTGCCAGCAGCCCACCCGAGTCTAGCGCGGCCCACAATGAGCAGTTCTTC
TRBV30	.	TRBJ1-1	.	CAWSSGLVNTEAFF	TGTGCCTGGAGTTCGGGACTGGTGAACACTGAAGCTTTCTTT
TRBV25-1	TRBD1	TRBJ1-4	.	CASGRTGVSEKLFF	TGTGCCAGCGGACGCACAGGGGTGAGCGAAAAACTGTTTTTT
TRBV29-1	.	TRBJ1-2	.	CSVEGAPGVNYGYTF	TGCAGCGTTGAAGGGGCCCCAGGGGTGAACTATGGCTACACCTTC
TRBV6-1	.	TRBJ1-2	few	CASSGWGSNYGYTF	TGTGCCAGCAGTGGATGGGGCTCCAACTATGGCTACACCTTC
TRBV30	.	TRBJ1-5	.	CAWSLLGRSNQPQHF	TGTGCCTGGAGTCTTTTGGGGCGGAGCAATCAGCCCCAGCATTTT
TRBV30	.	TRBJ1-1	few	CAWSVRGEAGAFF	TGTGCCTGGAGTGTACGGGGGGAAGCGGGAGCTTTCTTT
TRBV7-2	.	TRBJ2-1	few	CASSLVGFPYNEQFF	TGTGCCAGCAGCTTAGTCGGGTTCCCCTACAATGAGCAGTTCTTC